Sequencing of this TCR beta chain was carried out in a study of brain T cells in children with intractable seizures. Study outcomes and limitations: Absence of clones before surgery may stem from lower sequencing depth.

Measured with immunoSEQ multiplex PCR; TCRdb has only the in-frame clones, and not every one. The table shows around 80,000 clones, with around nine tenths occurring only once. As to this clone: Its antigen is currently unknown.

Sequencing was limited to surgery cases with top T cell transcript signatures in brain tissue. The CDR3 is 15 residues long. Germline CDR1 is SGHTA and CDR2 is FQGNSA. V lost 0 bases, J lost 7 bases, and 15 bases lay in between. This TCR was sampled from a girl aged 2-10 years with Rasmussen encephalitis and intractable seizures. The J gene is TRBJ2-5, the V gene TRBV7-2, with a possible D match to TRBD2 (5 bases). The input for sequencing was peripheral blood, taken at surgery. This chain's CDR3 is CASSLAASPSGTQYF. CDR3 DNA sequence: TGTGCCAGCAGCTTAGCTGCTAGCCCCTCGGGGACCCAGTACTTC.